The 7 T cell receptor beta chains listed next were all sequenced from one sample in a study of cytomegalovirus exposure and HLA in healthy donors (dated 2017 in TCRdb). Library construction relied on the immunoSEQ multiplex PCR assay. A mixture of 60 forward primers for TCR Vbeta segments and 13 reverse primers for TCR Jbeta segments was used in the multiplex PCR. Entries here come from immuneACCESS through TCRdb and include only in-frame sequences with V and J called. Some clones fail to appear in such tables; in the studies checked, an unresolved V gene covers under half of the shortfall, and the cause of the remainder is unknown. The sample contains approximately 160,000 clones, more than 70% of them found a single time. The ten largest clonotypes hold more than 4% of the sample. The sample was PBMCs. The receptors stem from a male donor in good health and CMV-seronegative.

This chain uses TRBV11-3 with TRBJ2-5; D remains ambiguous. The CDR3 totals 12 residues. In germline, CDR1 is SGHNT, CDR2 YENEEA. Trimming removed 5 bases from V and 2 bases from J, with 6 bases in between. The CDR3 bases are TGTGCCAGCAGCCCCAGACAAGAGACCCAGTACTTC. Protein product: CASSPRQETQYF. The full variable domain, with the rest looked up from reference TRBV11-3 and TRBJ2-5, is EAGVVQSPRYKIIEKKQPVAFWCNPISGHNTLYWYLQNLGQGPELLIRYENEEAVDDSQLPKDRFSAERLKGVDSTLKIQPAELGDSAVYLCASSPRQETQYFGPGTRLLVL.

The V and J genes are TRBV27 and TRBJ2-7; TRBD1 aligns across 9 bases. The V segment lost 6 bases and the J segment 5 bases; nucleotides outside the gene matches: 8. Germline CDR1 MNHEY, CDR2 SMNVEV (reference sequence). This CDR3 is built from 14 residues. The CDR3 reads CASSLGTGFNEQYF. Written as DNA, the CDR3 is TGTGCCAGCAGCCTCGGGACAGGGTTTAACGAGCAGTACTTC.

The chain carries TRBV28 and TRBJ2-7, with 9 bases matching TRBD2. Trimming removed 3 bases from V and 2 bases from J; junction bases left unmatched: 11. The V gene's germline CDR1 is MDHEN and CDR2 SYDVKM. CDR3 length equals 17 residues. The CDR3 bases are TGTGCCAGCAGTTTCGCCCCCTCTAGCGGGACCCCCTACGAGCAGTACTTC. It translates to CASSFAPSSGTPYEQYF. Supplemented by reference TRBV28 and TRBJ2-7, the full variable domain reads DVKVTQSSRYLVKRTGEKVFLECVQDMDHENMFWYRQDPGLGLRLIYFSYDVKMKEKGDIPEGYSVSREKKERFSLILESASTNQTSMYLCASSFAPSSGTPYEQYFGPGTRLTVT.

The V gene is TRBV19, the J gene TRBJ2-7; TRBD1 matches 8 bases. Per germline, CDR1 LNHDA and CDR2 SQIVND (reference sequence). The CDR3 is 15 amino acids. The junction had 5 bases not matched to a gene; V was cut back by 4 bases and J by 0 bases. DNA for the CDR3: TGTGCCAGTAGTACCCCCGGGACAGGCTCCTACGAGCAGTACTTC. This codes for CASSTPGTGSYEQYF. The full variable domain, in which reference TRBV19 and TRBJ2-7 provide the parts outside the CDR3, is DGGITQSPKYLFRKEGQNVTLSCEQNLNHDAMYWYRQDPGQGLRLIYYSQIVNDFQKGDIAEGYSVSREKKESFPLTVTSAQKNPTAFYLCASSTPGTGSYEQYFGPGTRLTVT.

This rearrangement joins TRBV7-8 to TRBJ1-1, with D possibly TRBD1 on 6 matching bases. Germline loops: CDR1 SGHVS, CDR2 FQNEAQ. The V end lost 4 bases, the J end lost 1 base, and 13 bases lay between the germline ends. The CDR3 loop spans 15 amino acids. CDR3 sequence (DNA): TGTGCCAGCAGCTGGGGGCAGGGAAAGAACACTGAAGCTTTCTTT. Protein sequence: CASSWGQGKNTEAFF. The full variable domain, in which reference TRBV7-8 and TRBJ1-1 provide the parts outside the CDR3, is GAGVSQSPRYKVAKRGQDVALRCDPISGHVSLFWYQQALGQGPEFLTYFQNEAQLDKSGLPSDRFFAERPEGSVSTLKIQRTQQEDSAVYLCASSWGQGKNTEAFFGQGTRLTVV.

Remarks on this clone: An end of the junction differs from the germline gene, which may be a read error. V gene TRBV7-9 combines with J gene TRBJ2-7; D possibly corresponds to TRBD1 (6 bases). The CDR3 is 16 amino acids. Germline values: CDR1 SEHNR, CDR2 FQNEAQ (reference sequence). The CDR3 region is CSSSLEWGLSSYEQYF. The CDR3 nucleotides are TGTTCCAGCAGCTTAGAATGGGGGCTGAGCTCCTACGAGCAGTACTTC.

This clone has just a few counts. The chain couples TRBV7-9 to TRBJ1-1; no clear D gene. CDR1 and CDR2 (germline): SEHNR, FQNEAQ (reference sequence). The CDR3 length is 11 residues. V lost 5 bases to trimming and J lost 11 bases, with 12 bases between them. The CDR3 loop is CASSLFREAFF. In nucleotides, the CDR3 is TGTGCCAGCAGCCTTTTTCGAGAGGCTTTCTTT.